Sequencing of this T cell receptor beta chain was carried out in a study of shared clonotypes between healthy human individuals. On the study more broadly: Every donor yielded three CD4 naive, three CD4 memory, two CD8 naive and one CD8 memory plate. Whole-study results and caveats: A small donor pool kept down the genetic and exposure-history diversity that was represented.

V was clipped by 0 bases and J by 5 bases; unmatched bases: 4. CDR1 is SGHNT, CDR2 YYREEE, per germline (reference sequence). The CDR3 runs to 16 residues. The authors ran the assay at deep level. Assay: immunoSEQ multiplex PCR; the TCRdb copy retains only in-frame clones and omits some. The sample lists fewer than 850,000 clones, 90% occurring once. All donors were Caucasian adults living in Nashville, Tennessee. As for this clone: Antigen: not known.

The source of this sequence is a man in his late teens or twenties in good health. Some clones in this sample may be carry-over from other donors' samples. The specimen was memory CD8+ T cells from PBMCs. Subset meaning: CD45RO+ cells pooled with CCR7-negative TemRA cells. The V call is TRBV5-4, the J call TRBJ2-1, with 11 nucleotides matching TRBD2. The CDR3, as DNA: TGTGCCAGCAGCTTGGTTGGACTAGCGGGCCACAATGAGCAGTTCTTC. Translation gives CASSLVGLAGHNEQFF.